Described below is a single TCR beta chain sequence and its context. What it binds is unknown. Alongside a J-beta primer mix, a sample-barcoded 5' primer served in a second PCR lasting roughly 6 to 11 cycles. TCRdb fed the 5' RACE reads into MiXCR, producing one record per CDR3 protein. The sample has fewer than 900,000 distinct CDR3 sequences, under 40% seen once. This CDR3 has 14 amino acids. The sample belongs to a study of blood T cells in healthy people across ages. Study information: With template switching, about one barcoded beta molecule was captured per two T cells.

Notes on the study in general: Naive and antigen-experienced cells were not separated, limiting conclusive comparison. Estimated diversity across one million T cells was deemed an underestimate. Long-lived donors exceeded aged donors in naive CD4+ cells and diversity.

The source material was blood. The chain combines TRBV21-1 with TRBJ1-4; TRBD1 was called by the table and not checked on the DNA. TRBV21-1 is a known pseudogene. This clonotype originated in a man aged 18 to 30 in good health. The CDR3 DNA is TGTGCCAGGAATTTCGGGACAAGAAATGAAAAACTGTTTTTT. It yields the protein CARNFGTRNEKLFF.